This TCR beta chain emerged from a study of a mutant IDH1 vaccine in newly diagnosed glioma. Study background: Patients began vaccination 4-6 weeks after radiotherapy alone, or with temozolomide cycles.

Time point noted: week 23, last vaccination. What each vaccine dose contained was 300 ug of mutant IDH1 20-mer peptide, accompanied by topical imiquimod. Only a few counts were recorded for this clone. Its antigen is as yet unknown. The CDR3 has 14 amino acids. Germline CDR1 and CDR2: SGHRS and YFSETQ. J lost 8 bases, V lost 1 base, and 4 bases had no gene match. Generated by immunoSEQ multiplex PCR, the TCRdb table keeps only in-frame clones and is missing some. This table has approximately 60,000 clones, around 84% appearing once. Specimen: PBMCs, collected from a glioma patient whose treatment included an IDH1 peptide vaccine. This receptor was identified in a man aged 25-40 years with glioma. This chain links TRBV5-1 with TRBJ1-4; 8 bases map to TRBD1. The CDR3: CASSLQGANEKLFF. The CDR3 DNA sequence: TGCGCCAGCAGCTTGCAGGGGGCGAACGAAAAACTGTTTTTT.